The 30 T cell receptor beta chains below were found in one sample sequenced in a study of Ad26.COV2.S vaccination and SARS-CoV-2 variants. Assay: immunoSEQ multiplex PCR; the TCRdb copy retains only in-frame clones and omits some. The sample lists roughly 350,000 clones; around 88% were seen once. The treatment is: around 19 received Ad26.COV2.S at low or high dose, single or two shots; about 5 received placebo; per-sample allocation not given. The investigators took samples on day 63 after the first vaccine or placebo injection. Here the sequenced sample was peripheral blood, taken in a trial of Ad26.COV2.S vaccine versus placebo. Source of these receptors: a person between 18 and 60 years old who received the Ad26.COV2.S COVID-19 vaccine or a placebo.

This chain links TRBV30 with TRBJ2-7; weak D call: TRBD2 (5 bases). The CDR3 has 14 residues. The germline V gene has CDR1 GTSNPN and CDR2 SVGIG (reference sequence). V shed 2 bases and J shed 2 bases, with 13 bases lying between them. As DNA, the CDR3 is TGTGCCTGGAGTACGAGGACCGGGACCTACGAGCAGTACTTC. It yields the protein CAWSTRTGTYEQYF.

This clone was found once. V and J are TRBV7-2 and TRBJ2-2; 10 positions agree with TRBD1. V shed 5 bases, J shed 6 bases, and the junction held 6 bases outside the gene matches. Per the germline V gene, CDR1 is SGHTA and CDR2 is FQGNSA. This CDR3 is 15 amino acids long. CDR3 coding DNA: TGTGCCAGCAGCGAGGGACAGGGGCTATCCGGGGAGCTGTTTTTT. It yields the protein CASSEGQGLSGELFF.

The chain recombines TRBV4-3 with TRBJ1-3; 8 bases are shared with TRBD1. Germline-derived CDR1 and CDR2 are LGHNA and YSLEER. J gave up 8 bases and V 0 bases, and 18 bases lay outside the gene matches. CDR3 size: 19 residues. The CDR3 loop reads CASSQEDLPPDRESHTIYF. The CDR3 bases are TGCGCCAGCAGCCAAGAAGATTTGCCTCCGGACAGGGAAAGTCACACCATATATTTT.

The chain carries TRBV6-5 and TRBJ1-4; tentative D call: TRBD1 (5 bases). The CDR3 runs to 14 residues. From germline, CDR1 is MNHEY and CDR2 SVGAGI. V was cut by 4 bases and J by 7 bases, with 13 bases left in between. This CDR3 is CASSFQGTGEKLFF. The DNA for the CDR3 is TGTGCCAGCAGTTTCCAGGGTACCGGTGAAAAACTGTTTTTT.

This rearrangement joins TRBV5-6 to TRBJ2-7, with 8 nucleotides matching TRBD1. This CDR3 contains 14 residues. Germline V CDR1 and CDR2: SGHDT, YYEEEE. V lost 5 bases, J lost 0 bases, and 4 bases stayed unmatched. Here the CDR3 DNA reads TGTGCCAGCAGGGGGACAGGCGCCTCCTACGAGCAGTACTTC. It is translated as CASRGTGASYEQYF.

This clone was seen a single time. CDR3 in amino acids: CASSLGGRANEKLFF. DNA for the CDR3: TGTGCCAGCAGCTTGGGGGGAAGGGCTAATGAAAAACTGTTTTTT. The chain recombines TRBV5-6 with TRBJ1-4; D is unresolved. The CDR3 length is 15 residues. Trimming took 0 bases from V and 3 from J, leaving 9 bases between them. Germline V CDR1 and CDR2: SGHDT, YYEEEE.

The genes are TRBV4-2 and TRBJ2-5, with a tentative D call TRBD1 (5 bases). Trimming pared 0 bases from V and 2 bases from J, leaving 10 bases between. The germline V gene encodes CDR1 LGHNA and CDR2 YNFKEQ. The CDR3 is 15 amino acids. In DNA form, the CDR3 reads TGTGCCAGCAGCCAAGAGACAGAGATTCAAGAGACCCAGTACTTC. Translating gives CASSQETEIQETQYF.

The chain links TRBV5-4 to TRBJ2-5; no clear D gene. Trimming cost V 1 base and J 4 bases, with 14 bases left between them. Germline V gene sequence: CDR1 SGHNT, CDR2 YYREEE (reference sequence). The CDR3 length is 15 residues. The CDR3, as DNA: TGTGCCAGCAGCTTGCCCACCCTCCGCGGAGAGACCCAGTACTTC. It is translated as CASSLPTLRGETQYF.

The V call is TRBV18, the J call TRBJ1-5, with D tentatively TRBD1 (6 bases). The germline CDR1 and CDR2 sequences are KGHSH and LQKENI. The CDR3 length is 14 residues. The V end lost 6 bases, the J end lost 6 bases, and 15 bases lay between the germline ends. CDR3 nucleotide sequence: TGTGCCAGCTCGCCGCAGGGGCAGGGTCAGCCCCAGCATTTT. As protein: CASSPQGQGQPQHF.

The chain recombines TRBV6-4 with TRBJ1-1; D is uncertain. From germline, CDR1 is MRHNA and CDR2 SNTAGT. This CDR3 region has 17 residues. V shed 2 bases and J shed 1 base, with 17 bases lying between them. The CDR3 nucleotides are TGTGCCAGCAGTGACGGTTTACGGGCCCCTGGGAACACTGAAGCTTTCTTT. Translation: CASSDGLRAPGNTEAFF.

The V gene is TRBV3-1 (or the pseudogene TRBV3-2), the J gene TRBJ2-1; D tentatively fits TRBD1 or TRBD2 (5 bases each). The CDR3 covers 15 residues. With 4 bases removed from V and 3 bases from J, the gap between germline ends came to 13 bases. Germline CDR1 and CDR2: LGHDT and YNNKEL (reference sequence). The CDR3 region is CASSPRDGSYNEQFF. CDR3 bases: TGTGCCAGCAGCCCTCGGGACGGAAGCTACAATGAGCAGTTCTTC.

This clone was counted a few times. The chain carries TRBV19 and TRBJ2-5; 7 bases match TRBD2. V shed 5 bases, J shed 5 bases, and the junction held 8 bases outside the gene matches. Germline assignment: CDR1 LNHDA and CDR2 SQIVND (reference sequence). The CDR3 loop spans 14 amino acids. Here the CDR3 reads CASSVGTIGETQYF. DNA for the CDR3: TGTGCCAGTAGTGTCGGGACTATCGGGGAGACCCAGTACTTC.

This chain uses TRBV4-1 with TRBJ1-1; 7 bases align to TRBD1. The ends lost 0 bases at V and 6 bases at J; junction bases unmatched: 10. CDR1 is MGHRA, CDR2 YSYEKL, per germline. The CDR3 spans 16 residues. DNA for the CDR3: TGCGCCAGCAGCCAAGAGACAGGGAGAAATTATCCTGAAGCTTTCTTT. Amino acid sequence: CASSQETGRNYPEAFF.

This chain uses TRBV27 with TRBJ1-2; TRBD1 matches at 10 bases. V gave up 6 bases and J gave up 8 bases; unmatched junction bases: 6. This CDR3 has 13 residues. In germline, CDR1 is MNHEY, CDR2 SMNVEV (reference sequence). In nucleotides, the CDR3 is TGTGCCAGCAGGAGACAGGGGGCGCTGGGCTACACCTTC. As protein: CASRRQGALGYTF.

V and J are TRBV9 and TRBJ2-5, with 11 bases identical to TRBD2. CDR1 and CDR2 from the germline V gene are SGDLS and YYNGEE. CDR3 length: 16 residues. The V segment lost 4 bases and the J segment 2 bases; nucleotides outside the gene matches: 7. In nucleotides, the CDR3 is TGTGCCAGCAGCACCCGACGACTAGCGGGGCAAGAGACCCAGTACTTC. Translated: CASSTRRLAGQETQYF.

This chain connects TRBV4-2 to TRBJ2-1; 7 bases line up with TRBD1. J was trimmed by 7 bases and V by 1 base; bases with no gene match: 7. The CDR3 spans 15 residues. Per germline, CDR1 LGHNA and CDR2 YNFKEQ. CDR3 DNA sequence: TGTGCCAGCAGCCAAGTACAGGGGTTGGAAAATGAGCAGTTCTTC. Amino acid sequence: CASSQVQGLENEQFF.

V gene TRBV7-2 combines with J gene TRBJ2-7; TRBD2 might be the D (6 bases). V lost 3 bases to trimming and J lost 3 bases, with 9 bases between them. Germline lookup yields CDR1 SGHTA and CDR2 FQGNSA. The CDR3 extends over 13 amino acids. In DNA form, the CDR3 reads TGTGCCAGCAGCTTGCAGGGAGGCTACGAGCAGTACTTC. Translated: CASSLQGGYEQYF.

The chain carries TRBV19 and TRBJ2-1; the D gene is possibly TRBD1 (5 bases). The V end lost 3 bases, the J end lost 1 base, and 10 bases lay between the germline ends. The CDR3 loop spans 15 amino acids. From germline, CDR1 is LNHDA and CDR2 SQIVND (reference sequence). The CDR3 DNA reads TGTGCCAGTAGTATCCCAGGGAAGTCCTACAATGAGCAGTTCTTC. It specifies CASSIPGKSYNEQFF.

The gene calls are TRBV6-2 or TRBV6-3 and TRBJ2-3; the match to TRBD1 covers 8 bases. V lost 5 bases, J lost 3 bases, and 7 bases stayed unmatched. The CDR3 has 15 residues. Germline V gives CDR1 MNHEY, CDR2 SVGEGT. Here the CDR3 DNA reads TGTGCCAGCAGTGACCGGACAGGGATAACAGATACGCAGTATTTT. It is translated as CASSDRTGITDTQYF.

The chain is built from TRBV6-2 or TRBV6-3 and TRBJ2-7, with TRBD1 matching 9 bases. CDR3 length: 14 residues. CDR1 and CDR2 (germline): MNHEY, SVGEGT. V gave up 5 bases and J gave up 2 bases; unmatched junction bases: 4. The DNA of the CDR3 is TGTGCCAGCAGTCGACGGACAGGGGCCTACGAGCAGTACTTC. Residues: CASSRRTGAYEQYF.

This chain uses TRBV28 with TRBJ1-3; D is perhaps TRBD1 (5 bases). In germline, CDR1 is MDHEN, CDR2 SYDVKM. Trimming pared 5 bases from V and 2 bases from J, leaving 19 bases between. The CDR3 contains 17 residues. The CDR3 DNA follows: TGTGCCAGCAGTCCCCGAGGGTTGGGGACTACTGGAAACACCATATATTTT. Residues: CASSPRGLGTTGNTIYF.

V gene TRBV5-5 combines with J gene TRBJ2-7; TRBD2 matches 9 bases. The ends lost 1 base at V and 2 bases at J; junction bases unmatched: 13. The germline CDR1 and CDR2 sequences are SGHKS and YYEKEE (reference sequence). The length of the CDR3 is 18 residues. The CDR3 here is CASSLRVAGVSRPYEQYF. CDR3 DNA sequence: TGTGCCAGCAGCTTGCGGGTAGCGGGGGTGTCCAGACCCTACGAGCAGTACTTC. Based on the CDR3 plus reference TRBV5-5 and TRBJ2-7, the full variable domain is DAGVTQSPTHLIKTRGQQVTLRCSPISGHKSVSWYQQVLGQGPQFIFQYYEKEERGRGNFPDRFSARQFPNYSSELNVNALLLGDSALYLCASSLRVAGVSRPYEQYFGPGTRLTVT.

This rearrangement joins TRBV7-2 to TRBJ2-2, with D possibly TRBD1 on 6 matching bases. CDR3 length: 16 amino acids. Trimming removed 1 base from V and 5 bases from J, with 14 bases in between. Germline CDR1 reads SGHTA; CDR2 reads FQGNSA. The CDR3 DNA reads TGTGCCAGCAGCTTAGAGGCAGGGGTCTTGACCGGGGAGCTGTTTTTT. This codes for CASSLEAGVLTGELFF.

J is TRBJ2-7 and V is TRBV15, with 8 bases aligning to TRBD2. The J segment lost 5 bases and the V segment lost 0 bases, leaving 3 bases of the junction unmatched. This CDR3 is built from 14 residues. The V gene's germline CDR1 is LNHNV and CDR2 YYDKDF (reference sequence). The CDR3 here is CATSRELAADEQYF. The DNA of the CDR3 is TGTGCCACCAGCAGAGAACTAGCGGCGGACGAGCAGTACTTC.

V usage is TRBV6-2 or TRBV6-3 and J usage is TRBJ1-5; D is unresolved. The germline V gene has CDR1 MNHEY and CDR2 SVGEGT. V was pared by 5 bases and J by 6 bases, with 14 bases between. The CDR3 runs to 14 residues. CDR3 bases: TGTGCCAGCAGTCCACGTGGAGGCACTCAGCCCCAGCATTTT. Encoded protein: CASSPRGGTQPQHF.

This clone was found once. The genes are TRBV7-8 and TRBJ1-1; 7 bases fit TRBD1. The CDR3 loop spans 17 amino acids. The germline CDR1 and CDR2 sequences are SGHVS and FQNEAQ. J lost 0 bases, V lost 4 bases, and 11 bases had no gene match. CDR3 amino acids: CASSSPRGGPMNTEAFF. The CDR3 bases are TGTGCCAGCAGCTCACCCAGGGGGGGGCCGATGAACACTGAAGCTTTCTTT.

The rearrangement joins TRBV6-2 or TRBV6-3 to TRBJ2-3, with 7 nucleotides matching TRBD2. J lost 2 bases, V lost 3 bases, and 5 bases had no gene match. This CDR3 has 15 amino acids. Germline CDR1 is MNHEY and CDR2 is SVGEGT. The CDR3 DNA sequence: TGTGCCAGCAGTTATTGGGGGGGAAACACAGATACGCAGTATTTT. This codes for CASSYWGGNTDTQYF.

This clone has just one count. CDR3 protein: CASSFRQGFDIQYF. The CDR3 nucleotides read TGTGCCAGCAGCTTTCGGCAGGGCTTTGACATTCAGTACTTC. V is TRBV5-5 and J is TRBJ2-4; TRBD1 might be the D (5 bases). This CDR3 has 14 residues. V lost 2 bases and J lost 8, with 14 bases in between. Germline CDR1 reads SGHKS; CDR2 reads YYEKEE (reference sequence).

The chain has TRBV6-6 and TRBJ1-5, with D possibly TRBD1 on 6 matching bases. V was trimmed by 8 bases and J by 4 bases, leaving 12 bases between them. Germline loops: CDR1 MNHNY, CDR2 SVGAGI (reference sequence). CDR3 length equals 13 residues. In nucleotides, the CDR3 is TGTGCCAGCGTGGGGACAAATAATCAGCCCCAGCATTTT. Translation: CASVGTNNQPQHF.

A few counts support this clone. V gene TRBV21-1 combines with J gene TRBJ1-2; no check of the table's D call, TRBD1, against the DNA was made. TRBV21-1 is reported as a pseudogene. This CDR3 is 13 amino acids long. The CDR3 DNA is TGTGCCAGCAGCAAAGACACTAACTATGGCTACACCTTC. This encodes CASSKDTNYGYTF.